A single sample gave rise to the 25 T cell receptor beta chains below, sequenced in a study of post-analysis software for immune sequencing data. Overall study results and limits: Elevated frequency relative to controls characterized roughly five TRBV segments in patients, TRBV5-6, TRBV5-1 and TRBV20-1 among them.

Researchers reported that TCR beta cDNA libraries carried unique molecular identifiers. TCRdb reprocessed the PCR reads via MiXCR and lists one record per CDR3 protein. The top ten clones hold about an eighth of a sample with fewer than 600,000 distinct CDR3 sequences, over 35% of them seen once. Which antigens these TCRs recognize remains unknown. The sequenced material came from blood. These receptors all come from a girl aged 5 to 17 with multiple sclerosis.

The DNA of the CDR3 is TGTGCCAGCAGCCCCGTGCTAGCGGGAGGCTACGAGCAGTACTTC. This codes for CASSPVLAGGYEQYF. The rearrangement links TRBV7-2 to TRBJ2-5; 11 bases match TRBD2. The DNA end is a closer match to TRBJ2-7, so the J assignment may be wrong. The CDR3 totals 15 residues. The germline CDR1 and CDR2 sequences are SGHTA and FQGNSA.

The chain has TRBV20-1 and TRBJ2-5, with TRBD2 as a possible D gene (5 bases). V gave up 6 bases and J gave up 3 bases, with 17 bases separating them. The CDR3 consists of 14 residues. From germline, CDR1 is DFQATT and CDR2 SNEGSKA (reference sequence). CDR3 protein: CSAKDQRWKETQYF. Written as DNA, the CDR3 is TGCAGTGCCAAGGACCAGCGGTGGAAAGAGACCCAGTACTTC.

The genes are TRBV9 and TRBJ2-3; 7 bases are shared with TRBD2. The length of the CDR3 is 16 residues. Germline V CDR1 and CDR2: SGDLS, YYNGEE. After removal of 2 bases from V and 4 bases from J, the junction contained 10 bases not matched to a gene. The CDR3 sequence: CASSVGTGGGADTQYF. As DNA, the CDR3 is TGTGCCAGCAGCGTCGGAACGGGAGGCGGGGCAGATACGCAGTATTTT.

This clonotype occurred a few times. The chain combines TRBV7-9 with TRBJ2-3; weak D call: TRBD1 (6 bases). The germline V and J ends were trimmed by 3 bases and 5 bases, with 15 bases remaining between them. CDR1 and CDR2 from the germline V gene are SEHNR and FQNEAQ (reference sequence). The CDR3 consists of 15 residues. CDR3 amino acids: CASSLFRGEGDTQYF. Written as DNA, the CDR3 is TGTGCCAGCAGCTTGTTCAGGGGTGAAGGAGATACGCAGTATTTT.

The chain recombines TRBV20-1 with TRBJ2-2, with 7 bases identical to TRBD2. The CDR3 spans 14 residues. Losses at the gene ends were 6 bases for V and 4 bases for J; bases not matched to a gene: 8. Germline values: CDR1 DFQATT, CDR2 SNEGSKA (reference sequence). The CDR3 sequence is CSAQTSDGTGELFF. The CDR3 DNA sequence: TGCAGTGCCCAAACTAGCGACGGCACCGGGGAGCTGTTTTTT.

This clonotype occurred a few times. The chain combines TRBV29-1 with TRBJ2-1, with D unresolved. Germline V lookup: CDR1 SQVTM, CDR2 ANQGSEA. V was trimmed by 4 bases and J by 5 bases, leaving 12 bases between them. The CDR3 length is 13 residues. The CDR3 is CSVAPPMNNEQFF. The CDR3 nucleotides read TGCAGCGTTGCCCCCCCCATGAACAATGAGCAGTTCTTC.

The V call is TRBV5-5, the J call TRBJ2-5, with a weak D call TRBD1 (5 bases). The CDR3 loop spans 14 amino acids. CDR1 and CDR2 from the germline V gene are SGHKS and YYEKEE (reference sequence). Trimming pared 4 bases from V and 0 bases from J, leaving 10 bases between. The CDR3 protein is CASSTTEYQETQYF. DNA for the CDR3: TGTGCCAGCAGCACGACAGAGTACCAAGAGACCCAGTACTTC.

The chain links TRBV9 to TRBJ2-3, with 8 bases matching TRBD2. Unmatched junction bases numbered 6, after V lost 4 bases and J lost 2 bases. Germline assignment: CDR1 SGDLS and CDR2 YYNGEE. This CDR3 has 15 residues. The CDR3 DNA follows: TGTGCCAGCAGCACTAGCGGTGCCCTCACAGATACGCAGTATTTT. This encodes CASSTSGALTDTQYF. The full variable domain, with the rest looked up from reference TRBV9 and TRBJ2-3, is DSGVTQTPKHLITATGQRVTLRCSPRSGDLSVYWYQQSLDQGLQFLIQYYNGEERAKGNILERFSAQQFPDLHSELNLSSLELGDSALYFCASSTSGALTDTQYFGPGTRLTVL.

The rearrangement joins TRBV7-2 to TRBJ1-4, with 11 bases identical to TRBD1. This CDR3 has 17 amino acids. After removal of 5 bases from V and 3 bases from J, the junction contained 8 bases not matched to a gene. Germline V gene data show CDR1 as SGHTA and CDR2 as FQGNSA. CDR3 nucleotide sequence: TGTGCCAGCAGCCTCAGGACAGGGGGCATAGCTAATGAAAAACTGTTTTTT. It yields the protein CASSLRTGGIANEKLFF.

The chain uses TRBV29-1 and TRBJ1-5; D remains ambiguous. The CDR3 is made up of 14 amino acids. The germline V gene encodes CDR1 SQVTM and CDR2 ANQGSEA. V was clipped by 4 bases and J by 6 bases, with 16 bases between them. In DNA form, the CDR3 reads TGCAGCGTTGTGGACGGGGAAGAAAGTCAGCCCCAGCATTTT. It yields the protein CSVVDGEESQPQHF.

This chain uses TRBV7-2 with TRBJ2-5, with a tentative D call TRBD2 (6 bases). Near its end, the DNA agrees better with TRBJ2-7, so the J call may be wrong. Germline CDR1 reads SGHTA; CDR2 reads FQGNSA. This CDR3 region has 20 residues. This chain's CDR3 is CASSLGVGVSGSTLAYEQYF. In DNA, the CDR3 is TGTGCCAGCAGCTTAGGGGTGGGGGTTAGCGGATCGACTCTAGCCTACGAGCAGTACTTC.

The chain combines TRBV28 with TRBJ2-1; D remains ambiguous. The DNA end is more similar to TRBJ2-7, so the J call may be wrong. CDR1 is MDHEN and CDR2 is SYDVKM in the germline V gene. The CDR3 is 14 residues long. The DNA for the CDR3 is TGTGCCAGCAGTCCTTCCCCAGTATACAATGAGCAGTACTTC. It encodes CASSPSPVYNEQYF.

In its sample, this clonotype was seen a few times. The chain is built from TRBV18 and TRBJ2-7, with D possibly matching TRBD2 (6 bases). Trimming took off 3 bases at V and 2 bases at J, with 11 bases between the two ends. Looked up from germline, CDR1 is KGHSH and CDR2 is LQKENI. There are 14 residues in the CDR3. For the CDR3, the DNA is TGTGCCAGCTCACCGCGGGACGGAGCCTACGAGCAGTACTTC. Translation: CASSPRDGAYEQYF.

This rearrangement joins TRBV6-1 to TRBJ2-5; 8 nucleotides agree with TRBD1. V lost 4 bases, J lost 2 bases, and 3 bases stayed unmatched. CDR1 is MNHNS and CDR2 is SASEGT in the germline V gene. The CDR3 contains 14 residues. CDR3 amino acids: CASSGWDRQETQYF. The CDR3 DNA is TGTGCCAGCAGTGGCTGGGACAGGCAAGAGACCCAGTACTTC.

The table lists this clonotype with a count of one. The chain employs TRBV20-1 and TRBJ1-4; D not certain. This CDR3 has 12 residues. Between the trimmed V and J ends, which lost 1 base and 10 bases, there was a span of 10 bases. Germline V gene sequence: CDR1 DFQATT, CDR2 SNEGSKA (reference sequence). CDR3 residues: CSARVEESKLFF. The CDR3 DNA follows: TGCAGTGCTAGAGTGGAGGAATCAAAACTGTTTTTT.

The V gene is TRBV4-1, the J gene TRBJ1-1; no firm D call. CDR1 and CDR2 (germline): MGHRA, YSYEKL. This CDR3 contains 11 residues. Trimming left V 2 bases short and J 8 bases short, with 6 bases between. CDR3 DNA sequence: TGCGCCAGCAGCCAATACCGCGAAGCTTTCTTT. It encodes CASSQYREAFF.

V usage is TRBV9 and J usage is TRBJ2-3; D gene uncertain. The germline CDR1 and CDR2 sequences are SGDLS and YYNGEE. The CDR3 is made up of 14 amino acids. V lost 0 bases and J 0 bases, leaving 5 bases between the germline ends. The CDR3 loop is CASSVDGSTDTQYF. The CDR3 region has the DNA TGTGCCAGCAGCGTAGATGGAAGCACAGATACGCAGTATTTT.

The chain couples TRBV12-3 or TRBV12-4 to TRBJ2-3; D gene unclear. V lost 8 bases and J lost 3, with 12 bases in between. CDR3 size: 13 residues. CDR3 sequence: CASGPLGTDTQYF. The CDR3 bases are TGTGCCAGCGGGCCGTTAGGGACAGATACGCAGTATTTT.

The DNA of the CDR3 is TGCGCCAGCAGCCTAAGACAAACCGATCAGCCCCAGCATTTT. Translating it yields CASSLRQTDQPQHF. The chain recombines TRBV4-1 with TRBJ1-5; unclear D gene. Germline CDR1 reads MGHRA; CDR2 reads YSYEKL. Trimming pared 4 bases from V and 5 bases from J, leaving 12 bases between. The CDR3 covers 14 residues.

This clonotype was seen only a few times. The CDR3 protein is CSARAVGTVAKNIQYF. CDR3 nucleotide sequence: TGCAGTGCTAGAGCCGTTGGGACGGTAGCCAAAAACATTCAGTACTTC. V gene TRBV20-1 combines with J gene TRBJ2-4; the D call may be TRBD1 or TRBD2 (5 bases each). The germline V gene has CDR1 DFQATT and CDR2 SNEGSKA (reference sequence). Trimming stripped 1 base from V and 0 bases from J, with 13 bases between. This CDR3 region has 16 residues.

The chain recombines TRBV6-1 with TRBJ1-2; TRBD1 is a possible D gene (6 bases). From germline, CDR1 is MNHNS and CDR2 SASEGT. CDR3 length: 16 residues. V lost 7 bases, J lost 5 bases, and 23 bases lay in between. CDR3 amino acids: CASTLQGTGQNYGYTF. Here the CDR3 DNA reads TGTGCCAGCACGCTACAAGGGACGGGACAAAATTATGGCTACACCTTC.

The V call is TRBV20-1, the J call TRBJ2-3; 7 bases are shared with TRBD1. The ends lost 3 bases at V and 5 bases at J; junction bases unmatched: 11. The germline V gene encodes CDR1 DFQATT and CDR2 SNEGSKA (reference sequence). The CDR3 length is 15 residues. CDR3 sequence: CSASSDRVHGDTQYF. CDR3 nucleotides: TGCAGTGCTAGCTCCGACAGGGTGCACGGAGATACGCAGTATTTT.

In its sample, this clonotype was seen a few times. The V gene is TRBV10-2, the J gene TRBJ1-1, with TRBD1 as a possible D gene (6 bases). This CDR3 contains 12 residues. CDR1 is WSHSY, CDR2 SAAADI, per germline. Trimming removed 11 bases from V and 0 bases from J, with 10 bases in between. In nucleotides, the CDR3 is TGCGCCGTCCGGGACATGAACACTGAAGCTTTCTTT. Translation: CAVRDMNTEAFF.

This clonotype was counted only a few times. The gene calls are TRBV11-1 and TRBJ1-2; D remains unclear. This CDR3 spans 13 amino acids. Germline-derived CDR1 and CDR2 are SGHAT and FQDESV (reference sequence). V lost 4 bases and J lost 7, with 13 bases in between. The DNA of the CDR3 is TGTGCCAGCAGCTCAAATTCCGCGGGTGGCTACACCTTC. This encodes CASSSNSAGGYTF. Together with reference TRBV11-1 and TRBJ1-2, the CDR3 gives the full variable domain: EAEVAQSPRYKITEKSQAVAFWCDPISGHATLYWYRQILGQGPELLVQFQDESVVDDSQLPKDRFSAERLKGVDSTLKIQPAELGDSAMYLCASSSNSAGGYTFGSGTRLTVV.

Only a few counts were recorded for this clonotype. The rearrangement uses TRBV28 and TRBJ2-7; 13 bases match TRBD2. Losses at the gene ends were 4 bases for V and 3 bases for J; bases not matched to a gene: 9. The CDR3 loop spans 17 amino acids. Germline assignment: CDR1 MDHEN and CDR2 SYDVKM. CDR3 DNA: TGTGCCAGCAGTTCACTAGCGGGGGGGAGGTTTTTCTACGAGCAGTACTTC. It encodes CASSSLAGGRFFYEQYF.